The entry below gives a single TCR beta chain sequence along with its context. This CDR3 region has 14 residues. V shed 6 bases and J 7 bases; nucleotides not matched to a gene: 11. Amplification targeted TCR beta CDR3 regions from RNA transcripts. The HTBI primer set was used in a first-round RT-PCR of the TCR CDR3. TCRdb reanalysed the multiplex PCR reads using MiXCR and keeps one entry per CDR3 protein. The table has hundreds of thousands of distinct CDR3 sequences, 38% seen once. Across 18 months, stable Graves' hyperthyroidism was marked by no progression to ophthalmopathy. On the basis of clinical symptoms, serum thyroxine and TRAb, thyroid ultrasound and orbital computed tomography, diagnoses were made. More than 9.5 ml fresh peripheral blood yielded the PBMCs. The record originates from a study of T cells in Graves' hyperthyroidism and ophthalmopathy.

Sequencing used blood. This receptor was taken from a man between 18 and 29 years old with Graves' hyperthyroidism. The chain carries TRBV12-3 or TRBV12-4 and TRBJ1-1; 7 nucleotides line up with TRBD1. This CDR3 reads CASSDYRGVFEAFF. Written as DNA, the CDR3 is TGTGCCAGCAGCGATTACAGGGGAGTCTTTGAAGCTTTCTTT.